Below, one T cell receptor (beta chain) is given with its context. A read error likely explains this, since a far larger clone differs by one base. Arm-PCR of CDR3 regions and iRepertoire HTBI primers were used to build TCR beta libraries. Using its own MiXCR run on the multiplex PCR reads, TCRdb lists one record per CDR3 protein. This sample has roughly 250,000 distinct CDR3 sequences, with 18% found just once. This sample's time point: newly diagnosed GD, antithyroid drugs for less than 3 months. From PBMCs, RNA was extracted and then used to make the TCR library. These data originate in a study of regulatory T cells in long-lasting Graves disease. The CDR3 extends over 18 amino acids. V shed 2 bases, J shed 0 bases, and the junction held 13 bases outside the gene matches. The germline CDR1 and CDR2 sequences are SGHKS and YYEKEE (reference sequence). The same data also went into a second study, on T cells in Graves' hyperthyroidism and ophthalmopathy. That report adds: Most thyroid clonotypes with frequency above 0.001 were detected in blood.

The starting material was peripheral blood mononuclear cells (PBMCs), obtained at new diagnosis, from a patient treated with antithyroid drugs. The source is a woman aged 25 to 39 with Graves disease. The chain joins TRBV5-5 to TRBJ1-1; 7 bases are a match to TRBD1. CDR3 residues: CASSFLSRQGLMNTEAFF. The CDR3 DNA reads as TGTGCCAGCAGCTTTCTCTCCAGACAGGGCCTCATGAACACTGAAGCTTTCTTT.